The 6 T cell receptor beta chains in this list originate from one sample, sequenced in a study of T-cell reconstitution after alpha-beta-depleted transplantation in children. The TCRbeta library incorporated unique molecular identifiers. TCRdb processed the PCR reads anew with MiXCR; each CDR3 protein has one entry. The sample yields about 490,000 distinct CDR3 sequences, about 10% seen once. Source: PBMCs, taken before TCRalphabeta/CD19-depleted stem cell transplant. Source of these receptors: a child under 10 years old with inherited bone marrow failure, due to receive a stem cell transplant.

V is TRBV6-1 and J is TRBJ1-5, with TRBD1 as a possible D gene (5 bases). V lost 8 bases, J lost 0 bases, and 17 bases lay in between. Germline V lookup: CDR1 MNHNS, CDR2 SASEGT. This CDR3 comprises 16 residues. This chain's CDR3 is CASLPREKDSNQPQHF. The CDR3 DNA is TGTGCCAGCCTTCCCAGGGAGAAAGATAGCAATCAGCCCCAGCATTTT.

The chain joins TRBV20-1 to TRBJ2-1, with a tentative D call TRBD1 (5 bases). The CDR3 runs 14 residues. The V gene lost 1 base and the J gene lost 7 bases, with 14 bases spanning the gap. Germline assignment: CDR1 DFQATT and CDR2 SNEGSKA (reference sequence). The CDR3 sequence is CSARGVRVPNEQFF. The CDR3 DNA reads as TGCAGTGCTAGAGGGGTCAGGGTCCCAAATGAGCAGTTCTTC.

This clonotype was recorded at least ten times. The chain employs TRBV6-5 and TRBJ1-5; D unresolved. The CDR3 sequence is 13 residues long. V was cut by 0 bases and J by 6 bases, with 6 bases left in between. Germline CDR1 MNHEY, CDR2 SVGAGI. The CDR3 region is CASSYSKVQPQHF. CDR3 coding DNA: TGTGCCAGCAGTTACTCGAAGGTTCAGCCCCAGCATTTT.

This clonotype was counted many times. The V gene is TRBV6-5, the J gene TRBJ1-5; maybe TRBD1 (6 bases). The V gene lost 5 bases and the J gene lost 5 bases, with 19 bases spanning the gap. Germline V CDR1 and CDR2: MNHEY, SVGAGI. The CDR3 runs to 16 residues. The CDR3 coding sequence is TGTGCCAGCAGTCCCCGGGACCTGGGGGCCTATCAGCCCCAGCATTTT. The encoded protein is CASSPRDLGAYQPQHF.

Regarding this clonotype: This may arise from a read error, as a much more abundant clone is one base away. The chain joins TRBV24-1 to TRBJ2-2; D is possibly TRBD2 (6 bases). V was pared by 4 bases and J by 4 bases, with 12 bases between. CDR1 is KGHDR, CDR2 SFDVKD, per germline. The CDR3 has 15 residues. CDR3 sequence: CATSDGRNGTGELFF. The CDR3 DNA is TGTGCCACCAGTGACGGGAGAAACGGCACCGGGGAGCTGTTTTTT.

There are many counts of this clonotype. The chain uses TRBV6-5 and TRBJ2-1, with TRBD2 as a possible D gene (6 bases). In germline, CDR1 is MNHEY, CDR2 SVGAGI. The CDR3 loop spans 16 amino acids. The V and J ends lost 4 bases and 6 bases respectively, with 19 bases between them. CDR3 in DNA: TGTGCCAGCAGTTTGATCACTAGCAGATTTCTCAATGAGCAGTTCTTC. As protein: CASSLITSRFLNEQFF.